What follows are 22 T cell receptor beta chains derived from one specimen sequenced in a study of beta chain features in type 1 diabetes. The investigators reverse transcribed all of the isolated RNA, so they sequenced expressed TCRB transcripts. Sequencing was performed with immunoSEQ multiplex PCR; in TCRdb, only in-frame clones are kept and a portion is missing. The profile shows approximately 470,000 clones, roughly 31% of them singletons. The sample consisted of naive CD4+ T cells from blood. These receptor sequences come from a young man in good health.

This rearrangement joins TRBV9 to TRBJ2-3; the match to TRBD2 covers 7 bases. The CDR3 totals 14 residues. Germline CDR1 SGDLS, CDR2 YYNGEE. Trimming at V came to 1 base and at J to 6 bases, leaving 5 bases not matched to a gene. CDR3 loop: CASSVPSGQDTQYF. The CDR3 DNA follows: TGTGCCAGCAGCGTACCTAGCGGCCAGGATACGCAGTATTTT. The full variable domain, rest sourced from reference TRBV9 and TRBJ2-3, is DSGVTQTPKHLITATGQRVTLRCSPRSGDLSVYWYQQSLDQGLQFLIQYYNGEERAKGNILERFSAQQFPDLHSELNLSSLELGDSALYFCASSVPSGQDTQYFGPGTRLTVL.

V gene TRBV7-9 combines with J gene TRBJ2-4; D gene unclear. CDR1 and CDR2 (germline): SEHNR, FQNEAQ (reference sequence). The CDR3 has 13 residues. V lost 5 bases and J lost 9, with 14 bases in between. CDR3 protein: CASSSLRTGIQYF. CDR3 in DNA: TGTGCCAGCAGCAGTCTCCGTACGGGCATTCAGTACTTC.

The chain carries TRBV2 and TRBJ2-3, with 9 nucleotides matching TRBD2. Germline CDR1 SNHLY, CDR2 FYNNEI. The CDR3 extends over 14 amino acids. V lost 7 bases to trimming and J lost 2 bases; unmatched junction nucleotides: 4. CDR3 region: CASIEREATDTQYF. For the CDR3, the DNA is TGTGCCAGCATCGAGCGGGAGGCCACAGATACGCAGTATTTT.

The chain recombines TRBV6-5 with TRBJ2-1, with 11 bases that match TRBD2. The V and J ends lost 4 bases and 8 bases, in that order; junction bases with no gene match: 10. The length of the CDR3 is 16 residues. The germline V gene encodes CDR1 MNHEY and CDR2 SVGAGI. The CDR3 DNA reads as TGTGCCAGCAGTTCCAAGACTAGCGGGATTGCTGATGAGCAGTTCTTC. Translating it yields CASSSKTSGIADEQFF.

This clone was found once. The chain carries TRBV7-2 and TRBJ2-1; D is unresolved. The CDR3 sequence is 14 residues long. Trimming took off 1 base at V and 7 bases at J, with 11 bases between the two ends. CDR1 is SGHTA and CDR2 is FQGNSA in the germline V gene. In DNA form, the CDR3 reads TGTGCCAGCAGCTTAGACTCTTCGCGGAATGAGCAGTTCTTC. Its protein product is CASSLDSSRNEQFF.

V gene TRBV11-2 combines with J gene TRBJ2-1, with D uncertain. The CDR3 runs 11 residues. CDR1 is SGHAT and CDR2 is FQNNGV in the germline V gene. The germline V and J ends were trimmed by 3 bases and 10 bases, with 7 bases remaining between them. The CDR3 DNA follows: TGTGCCAGCAGCTTTTTCACGGAGCAGTTCTTC. It codes for CASSFFTEQFF.

In this sample, this clone turned up a few times. The CDR3 bases are TGCGCCAGCAGCTTGGTCACAGCGACGACAGATACGCAGTATTTT. Its translation is CASSLVTATTDTQYF. The chain is built from TRBV5-1 and TRBJ2-3, with D unresolved. Germline loops: CDR1 SGHRS, CDR2 YFSETQ. Deletions cut 0 bases from V and 3 bases from J, with 11 bases between. CDR3 length: 15 amino acids.

The rearrangement joins TRBV9 to TRBJ2-2; a weak D match, TRBD1 (6 bases). The CDR3 covers 15 residues. The germline V and J ends were trimmed by 5 bases and 0 bases, with 11 bases remaining between them. CDR1 is SGDLS, CDR2 YYNGEE, per germline. The CDR3 coding sequence is TGTGCCAGCAGTTTACAGGGTTCGAACACCGGGGAGCTGTTTTTT. Its protein is CASSLQGSNTGELFF.

There are a few counts of this clone. V and J are TRBV9 and TRBJ1-5, with D possibly being TRBD1 (6 bases). The ends were cut back, 4 bases at V and 3 bases at J, with 11 bases in the middle. This CDR3 is built from 14 residues. CDR1 and CDR2 (germline): SGDLS, YYNGEE. The CDR3 spells CASSPPGHNQPQHF. The CDR3 bases are TGTGCCAGCAGCCCGCCGGGACACAATCAGCCCCAGCATTTT.

The gene calls are TRBV11-2 and TRBJ2-1; weak D call: TRBD2 (6 bases). Trimming stripped 9 bases from V and 4 bases from J, with 19 bases between. The CDR3 sequence is 15 residues long. Per the germline V gene, CDR1 is SGHAT and CDR2 is FQNNGV. CDR3 residues: CASRGPGGEYNEQFF. For the CDR3, the DNA is TGTGCCAGTCGTGGACCGGGCGGGGAATACAATGAGCAGTTCTTC.

This clone was counted only a few times. The chain links TRBV30 to TRBJ1-5; D is uncertain. Trimming shortened V by 6 bases and J by 6 bases, and 12 bases separated the two germline ends. The CDR3 spans 12 residues. From germline, CDR1 is GTSNPN and CDR2 SVGIG (reference sequence). CDR3 DNA: TGTGCCTGTAGCCGGGAGGGTCAGCCCCAGCATTTT. Translation gives CACSREGQPQHF.

The CDR3 region is CAISESGRAYEQYF. DNA for the CDR3: TGTGCCATCAGTGAGTCCGGCAGGGCTTACGAGCAGTACTTC. The gene calls are TRBV10-3 and TRBJ2-7; perhaps TRBD1 as D (5 bases). This CDR3 spans 14 amino acids. V shed 0 bases and J shed 4 bases, with 10 bases lying between them. CDR1 ENHRY and CDR2 SYGVKD come from the germline V gene.

The V and J genes are TRBV2 and TRBJ2-5, with 10 bases lining up with TRBD2. The CDR3 contains 16 residues. V gave up 5 bases and J gave up 4 bases; unmatched junction bases: 10. Germline CDR1 is SNHLY and CDR2 is FYNNEI. DNA of the CDR3: TGTGCCAGCAGTCCTCGACGGACTAGCGGCCCAGAGACCCAGTACTTC. Its protein product is CASSPRRTSGPETQYF.

This chain joins TRBV6-6 and TRBJ2-7, with 7 nucleotides matching TRBD2. J was trimmed by 2 bases and V by 7 bases; bases with no gene match: 11. Germline-derived CDR1 and CDR2 are MNHNY and SVGAGI (reference sequence). The CDR3 contains 15 residues. The CDR3 coding sequence is TGTGCCAGCACTTCGGGGCTAGCGGTGACCTACGAGCAGTACTTC. This codes for CASTSGLAVTYEQYF.

This clone showed up just a few times. V and J are TRBV4-3 and TRBJ2-5; TRBD1 might be the D (6 bases). V was clipped by 4 bases and J by 3 bases, with 12 bases between them. Germline V CDR1 and CDR2: LGHNA, YSLEER. This CDR3 is built from 14 residues. The CDR3 DNA sequence: TGCGCCAGCAGCCTGGTAGGGGGAGAAGAGACCCAGTACTTC. As protein: CASSLVGGEETQYF.

J is TRBJ2-1 and V is TRBV29-1; 7 bases map to TRBD2. CDR1 is SQVTM, CDR2 ANQGSEA, per germline. This CDR3 is built from 16 residues. Unmatched junction bases numbered 9, after V lost 0 bases and J lost 4 bases. CDR3: CSVEDLAGELYNEQFF. CDR3 sequence (DNA): TGCAGCGTTGAAGATCTGGCGGGAGAGCTTTACAATGAGCAGTTCTTC.

In this sample, this clone turned up a few times. This rearrangement joins TRBV25-1 to TRBJ1-5; D may be TRBD1 (6 bases). This CDR3 is 14 amino acids long. In germline, CDR1 is MGHDK, CDR2 SYGVNS. The V end lost 4 bases, the J end lost 5 bases, and 12 bases lay between the germline ends. The CDR3 is CASSGRGYHQPQHF. DNA for the CDR3: TGTGCCAGCAGTGGCAGGGGTTACCATCAGCCCCAGCATTTT.

This clone has a handful of counts. CDR3 amino acids: CASSWRLKTQYF. Written as DNA, the CDR3 is TGTGCCAGCTCCTGGAGATTGAAGACCCAGTACTTC. The chain uses TRBV6-6 and TRBJ2-5, with no clear D. The CDR3 is 12 amino acids. V lost 8 bases and J 6 bases, leaving 13 bases between the germline ends. Germline loops: CDR1 MNHNY, CDR2 SVGAGI (reference sequence).

J is TRBJ1-2 and V is TRBV6-5, with 7 bases matching TRBD1. V lost 6 bases, J lost 2 bases, and 3 bases stayed unmatched. CDR1 is MNHEY and CDR2 is SVGAGI in the germline V gene. The CDR3 consists of 13 residues. Here the CDR3 DNA reads TGTGCCAGCAGAGCGGACAGGAACTATGGCTACACCTTC. Amino acids: CASRADRNYGYTF.

The rearrangement links TRBV14 to TRBJ2-1, with TRBD2 identical over 7 bases. The CDR3 covers 16 residues. Germline trimming cut 4 bases from V and 1 base from J; bases unmatched to any gene: 7. Germline CDR1 reads SGHDN; CDR2 reads FVKESK. The CDR3 is CASSPRLALSYNEQFF. The CDR3 coding sequence is TGTGCCAGCAGCCCTCGACTAGCTCTTTCCTACAATGAGCAGTTCTTC. The whole variable domain, filled in from reference TRBV14 and TRBJ2-1, reads EAGVTQFPSHSVIEKGQTVTLRCDPISGHDNLYWYRRVMGKEIKFLLHFVKESKQDESGMPNNRFLAERTGGTYSTLKVQPAELEDSGVYFCASSPRLALSYNEQFFGPGTRLTVL.

This clone was picked up a small number of times. The rearrangement links TRBV14 to TRBJ2-5; D not resolved. This CDR3 is built from 13 residues. Germline V gene data show CDR1 as SGHDN and CDR2 as FVKESK. V was trimmed by 4 bases and J by 5 bases, leaving 11 bases between them. CDR3 protein: CASSPQMGETQYF. CDR3 nucleotides: TGTGCCAGCAGCCCTCAGATGGGGGAGACCCAGTACTTC. The full variable domain, its missing parts supplied by reference TRBV14 and TRBJ2-5, is EAGVTQFPSHSVIEKGQTVTLRCDPISGHDNLYWYRRVMGKEIKFLLHFVKESKQDESGMPNNRFLAERTGGTYSTLKVQPAELEDSGVYFCASSPQMGETQYFGPGTRLLVL.

In regard to this clone: Different DNA sequences within this sample yield the same CDR3. The V call is TRBV5-1, the J call TRBJ2-5; no clear D. Germline CDR1 reads SGHRS; CDR2 reads YFSETQ. V dropped 0 bases and J dropped 1 base, with 4 bases sitting between them. This CDR3 comprises 13 residues. For the CDR3, the DNA is TGCGCCAGCAGCTTGGGTACCCAAGAGACCCAGTACTTC. It specifies CASSLGTQETQYF.